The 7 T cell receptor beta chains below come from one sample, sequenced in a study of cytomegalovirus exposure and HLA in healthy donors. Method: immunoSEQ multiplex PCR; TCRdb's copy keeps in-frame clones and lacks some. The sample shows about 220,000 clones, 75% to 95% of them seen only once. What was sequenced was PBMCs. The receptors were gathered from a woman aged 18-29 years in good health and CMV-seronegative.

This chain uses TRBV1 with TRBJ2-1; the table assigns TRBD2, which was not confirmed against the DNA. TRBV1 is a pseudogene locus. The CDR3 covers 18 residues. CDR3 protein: CTSSHTPLPGTTYNEQFF. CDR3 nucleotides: TGCACCAGCAGCCATACGCCGCTGCCCGGGACTACCTACAATGAGCAGTTCTTC.

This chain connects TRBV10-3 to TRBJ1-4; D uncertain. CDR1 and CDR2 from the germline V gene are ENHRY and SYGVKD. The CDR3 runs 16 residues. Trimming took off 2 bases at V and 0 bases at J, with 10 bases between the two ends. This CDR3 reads CAISEGPLATNEKLFF. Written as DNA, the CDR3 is TGTGCCATCAGTGAGGGCCCGCTTGCAACTAATGAAAAACTGTTTTTT.

Here the CDR3 DNA reads TGCGCCAGCAGCTTGGCCGGGACAGGGTTTGGGACTGAAGCTTTCTTT. Its protein is CASSLAGTGFGTEAFF. This chain joins TRBV5-1 and TRBJ1-1; 9 bases map to TRBD1. The CDR3 has 16 residues. Germline V gene data show CDR1 as SGHRS and CDR2 as YFSETQ. J was trimmed by 5 bases and V by 0 bases; bases with no gene match: 8.

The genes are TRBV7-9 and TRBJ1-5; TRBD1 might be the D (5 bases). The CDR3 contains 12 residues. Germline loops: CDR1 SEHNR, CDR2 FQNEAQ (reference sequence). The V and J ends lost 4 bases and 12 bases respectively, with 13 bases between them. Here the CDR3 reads CASSSWQGLQHF. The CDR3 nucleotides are TGTGCCAGCAGCTCTTGGCAGGGACTCCAGCATTTT.

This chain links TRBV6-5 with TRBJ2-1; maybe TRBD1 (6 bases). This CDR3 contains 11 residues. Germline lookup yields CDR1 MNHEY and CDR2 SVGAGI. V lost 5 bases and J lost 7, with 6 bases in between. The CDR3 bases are TGTGCCAGCAGTACAGGGAATGAGCAGTTCTTC. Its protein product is CASSTGNEQFF.

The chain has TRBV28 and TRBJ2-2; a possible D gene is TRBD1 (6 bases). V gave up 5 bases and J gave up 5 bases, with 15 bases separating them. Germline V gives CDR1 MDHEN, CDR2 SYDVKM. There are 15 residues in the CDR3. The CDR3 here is CASSPNPTGTGELFF. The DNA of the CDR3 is TGTGCCAGCAGTCCCAACCCTACAGGGACCGGGGAGCTGTTTTTT.

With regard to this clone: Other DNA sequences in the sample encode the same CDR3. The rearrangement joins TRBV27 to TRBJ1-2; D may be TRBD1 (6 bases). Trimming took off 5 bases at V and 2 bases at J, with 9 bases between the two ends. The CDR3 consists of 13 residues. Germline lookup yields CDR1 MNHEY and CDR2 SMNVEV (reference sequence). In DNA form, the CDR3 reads TGTGCCAGCAGTCTTACAGGGAACTATGGCTACACCTTC. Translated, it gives CASSLTGNYGYTF.